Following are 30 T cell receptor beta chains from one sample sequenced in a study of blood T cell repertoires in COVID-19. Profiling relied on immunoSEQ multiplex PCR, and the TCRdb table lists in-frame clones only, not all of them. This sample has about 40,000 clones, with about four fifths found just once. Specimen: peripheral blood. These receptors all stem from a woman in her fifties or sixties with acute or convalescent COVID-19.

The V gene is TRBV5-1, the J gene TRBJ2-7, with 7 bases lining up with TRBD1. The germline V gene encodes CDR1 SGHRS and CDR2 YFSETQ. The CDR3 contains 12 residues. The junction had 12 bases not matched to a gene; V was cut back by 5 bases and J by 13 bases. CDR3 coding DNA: TGCGCCAGCAGGCCGGACAGGCAGGAGGCTTACTTC. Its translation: CASRPDRQEAYF.

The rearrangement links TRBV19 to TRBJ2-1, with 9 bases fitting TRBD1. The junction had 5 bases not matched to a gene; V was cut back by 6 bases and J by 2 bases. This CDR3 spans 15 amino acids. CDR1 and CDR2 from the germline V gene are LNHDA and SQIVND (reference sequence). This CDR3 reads CASSPGQGTYNEQFF. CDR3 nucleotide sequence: TGTGCCAGTAGCCCGGGACAGGGCACCTACAATGAGCAGTTCTTC.

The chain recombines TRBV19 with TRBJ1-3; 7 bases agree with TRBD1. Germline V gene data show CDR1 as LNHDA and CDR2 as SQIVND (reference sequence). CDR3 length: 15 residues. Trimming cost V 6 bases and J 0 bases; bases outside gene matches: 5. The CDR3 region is CASRQGQFSGNTIYF. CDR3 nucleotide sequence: TGTGCCAGTAGACAGGGACAGTTCTCTGGAAACACCATATATTTT.

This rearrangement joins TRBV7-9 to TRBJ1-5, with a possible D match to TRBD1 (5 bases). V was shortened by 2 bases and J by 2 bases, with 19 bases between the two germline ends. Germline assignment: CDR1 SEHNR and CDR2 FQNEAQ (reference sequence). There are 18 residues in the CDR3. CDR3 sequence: CASSLIGQGKNGNQPQHF. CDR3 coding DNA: TGTGCCAGCAGCTTAATCGGGCAGGGCAAGAACGGCAATCAGCCCCAGCATTTT. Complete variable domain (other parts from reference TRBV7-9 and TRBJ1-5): DTGVSQNPRHKITKRGQNVTFRCDPISEHNRLYWYRQTLGQGPEFLTYFQNEAQLEKSRLLSDRFSAERPKGSFSTLEIQRTEQGDSAMYLCASSLIGQGKNGNQPQHFGDGTRLSIL.

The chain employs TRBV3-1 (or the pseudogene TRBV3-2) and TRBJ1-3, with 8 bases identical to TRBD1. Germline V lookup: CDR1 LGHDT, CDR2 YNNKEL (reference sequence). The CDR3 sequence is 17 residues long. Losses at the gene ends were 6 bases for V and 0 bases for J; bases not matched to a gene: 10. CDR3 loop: CASRQSGQGLSGNTIYF. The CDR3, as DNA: TGTGCCAGCAGACAATCAGGACAGGGCCTCTCTGGAAACACCATATATTTT.

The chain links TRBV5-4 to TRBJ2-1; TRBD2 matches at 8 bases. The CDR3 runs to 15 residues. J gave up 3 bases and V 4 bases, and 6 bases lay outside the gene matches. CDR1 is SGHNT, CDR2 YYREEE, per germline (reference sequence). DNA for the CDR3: TGTGCCAGCAGCGAGGGCGGGACTAGCTACAATGAGCAGTTCTTC. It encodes CASSEGGTSYNEQFF.

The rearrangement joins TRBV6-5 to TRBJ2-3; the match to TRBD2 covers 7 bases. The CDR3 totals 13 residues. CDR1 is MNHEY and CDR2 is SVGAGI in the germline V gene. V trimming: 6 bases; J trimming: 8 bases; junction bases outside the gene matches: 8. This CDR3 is CASRKLREGTQYF. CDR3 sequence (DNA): TGTGCCAGCAGGAAACTCAGGGAGGGTACGCAGTATTTT.

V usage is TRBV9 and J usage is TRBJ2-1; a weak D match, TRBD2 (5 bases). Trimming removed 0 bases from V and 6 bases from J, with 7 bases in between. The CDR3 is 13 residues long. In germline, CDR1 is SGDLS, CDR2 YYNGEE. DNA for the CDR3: TGTGCCAGCAGCGTAGGGACTGTCAATGAGCAGTTCTTC. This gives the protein CASSVGTVNEQFF.

CDR3 nucleotides: TGTGCCAGCTCACCACCGCAGTTTGGCTCTGGAAACACCATATATTTT. Translated: CASSPPQFGSGNTIYF. The chain carries TRBV18 and TRBJ1-3; D gene ambiguous. Trimming took off 0 bases at V and 0 bases at J, with 9 bases between the two ends. This CDR3 region has 16 residues. Per germline, CDR1 KGHSH and CDR2 LQKENI.

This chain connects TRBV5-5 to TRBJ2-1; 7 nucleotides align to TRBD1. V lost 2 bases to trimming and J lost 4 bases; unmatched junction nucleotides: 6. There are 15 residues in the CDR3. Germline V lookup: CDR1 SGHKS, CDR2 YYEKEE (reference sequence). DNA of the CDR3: TGTGCCAGCAGCTTTGGGACAGCAGGGTACAATGAGCAGTTCTTC. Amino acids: CASSFGTAGYNEQFF.

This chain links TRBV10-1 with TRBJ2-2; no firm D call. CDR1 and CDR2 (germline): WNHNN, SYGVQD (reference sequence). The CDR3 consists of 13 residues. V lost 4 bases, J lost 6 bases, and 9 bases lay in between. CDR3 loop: CASSASPAGELFF. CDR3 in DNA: TGCGCCAGCAGTGCTAGTCCGGCCGGGGAGCTGTTTTTT.

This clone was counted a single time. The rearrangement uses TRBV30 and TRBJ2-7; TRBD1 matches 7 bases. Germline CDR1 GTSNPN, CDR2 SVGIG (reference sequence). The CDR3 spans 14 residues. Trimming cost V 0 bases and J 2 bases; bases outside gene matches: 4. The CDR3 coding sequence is TGTGCCTGGAGTGTACGGGGACAGACCTACGAGCAGTACTTC. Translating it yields CAWSVRGQTYEQYF.

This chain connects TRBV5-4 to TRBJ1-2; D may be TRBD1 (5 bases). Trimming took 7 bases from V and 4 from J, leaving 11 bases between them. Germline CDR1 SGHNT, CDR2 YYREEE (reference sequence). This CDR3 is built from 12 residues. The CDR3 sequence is CASQDNSYGYTF. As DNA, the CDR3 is TGTGCCAGCCAGGACAATAGCTATGGCTACACCTTC.

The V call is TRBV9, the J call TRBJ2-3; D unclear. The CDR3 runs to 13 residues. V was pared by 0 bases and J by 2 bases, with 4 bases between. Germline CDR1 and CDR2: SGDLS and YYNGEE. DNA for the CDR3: TGTGCCAGCAGCGTAGTGGCCACAGATACGCAGTATTTT. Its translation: CASSVVATDTQYF.

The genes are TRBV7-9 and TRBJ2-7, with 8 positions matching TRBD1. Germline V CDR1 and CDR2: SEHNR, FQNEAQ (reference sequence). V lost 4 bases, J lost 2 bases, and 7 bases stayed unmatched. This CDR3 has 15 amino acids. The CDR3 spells CASSSGQGRTYEQYF. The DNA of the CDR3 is TGTGCCAGCAGCTCTGGACAGGGTAGGACCTACGAGCAGTACTTC.

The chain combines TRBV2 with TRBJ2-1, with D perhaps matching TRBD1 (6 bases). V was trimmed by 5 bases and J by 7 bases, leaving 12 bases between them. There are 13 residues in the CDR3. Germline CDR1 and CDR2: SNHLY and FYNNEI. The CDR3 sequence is CASSWDNDNEQFF. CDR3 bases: TGTGCCAGCAGTTGGGACAACGATAATGAGCAGTTCTTC.

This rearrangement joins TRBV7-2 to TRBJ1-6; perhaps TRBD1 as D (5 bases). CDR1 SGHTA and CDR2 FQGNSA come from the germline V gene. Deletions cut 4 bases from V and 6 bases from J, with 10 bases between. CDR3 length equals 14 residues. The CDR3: CASSWEGINSPLHF. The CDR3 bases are TGTGCCAGCAGCTGGGAGGGGATTAATTCACCCCTCCACTTT.

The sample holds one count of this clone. The CDR3 here is CASSTGQSQHF. In DNA form, the CDR3 reads TGTGCCAGCAGCACCGGACAGTCCCAGCATTTT. This chain links TRBV28 with TRBJ1-5; tentatively, D is TRBD1 (6 bases). The V and J ends lost 6 bases and 11 bases respectively, with 11 bases between them. CDR3 length: 11 residues. The V gene's germline CDR1 is MDHEN and CDR2 SYDVKM.

The CDR3, as DNA: TGTGCCAGCAGCCCTCTAGCGGGGGTGACAGATACGCAGTATTTT. As protein: CASSPLAGVTDTQYF. The chain employs TRBV11-2 and TRBJ2-3; 10 nucleotides match TRBD2. Germline V lookup: CDR1 SGHAT, CDR2 FQNNGV. The CDR3 covers 15 residues. The V gene end was trimmed by 5 bases and the J gene end by 3 bases; junction bases not matched to a gene: 5.

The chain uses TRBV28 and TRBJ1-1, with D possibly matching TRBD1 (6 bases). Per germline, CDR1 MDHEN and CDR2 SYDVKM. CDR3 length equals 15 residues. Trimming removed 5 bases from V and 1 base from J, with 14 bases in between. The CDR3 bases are TGTGCCAGCAGTGAACAGGGAACAGGGAACACTGAAGCTTTCTTT. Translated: CASSEQGTGNTEAFF.

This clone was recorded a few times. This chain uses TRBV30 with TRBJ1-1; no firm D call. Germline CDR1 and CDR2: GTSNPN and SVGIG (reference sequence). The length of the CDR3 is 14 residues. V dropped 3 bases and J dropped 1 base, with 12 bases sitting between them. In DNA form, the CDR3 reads TGTGCCTGGAGGCTACGGTCGGGGAACACTGAAGCTTTCTTT. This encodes CAWRLRSGNTEAFF.

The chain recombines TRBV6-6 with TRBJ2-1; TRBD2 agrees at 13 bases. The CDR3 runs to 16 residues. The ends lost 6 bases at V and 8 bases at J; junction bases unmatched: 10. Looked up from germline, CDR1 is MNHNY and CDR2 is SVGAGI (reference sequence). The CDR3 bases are TGTGCCAGCAGACCACCTACTAGCGGGGGGGCATATGAGCAGTTCTTC. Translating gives CASRPPTSGGAYEQFF.

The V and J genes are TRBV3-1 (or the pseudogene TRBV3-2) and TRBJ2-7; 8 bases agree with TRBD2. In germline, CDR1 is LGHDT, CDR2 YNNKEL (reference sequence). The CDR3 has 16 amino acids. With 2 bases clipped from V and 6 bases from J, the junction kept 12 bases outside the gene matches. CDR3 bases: TGTGCCAGCAGCCAAAGCGGGGGCAGGCTATATTCCGAGCAGTACTTC. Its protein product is CASSQSGGRLYSEQYF.

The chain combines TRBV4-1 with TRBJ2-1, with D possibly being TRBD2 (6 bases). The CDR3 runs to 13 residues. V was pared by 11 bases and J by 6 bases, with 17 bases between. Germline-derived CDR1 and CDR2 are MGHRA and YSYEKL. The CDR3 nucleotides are TGCGCCCCCAAGATAGCGGCGCCCAATGAGCAGTTCTTC. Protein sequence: CAPKIAAPNEQFF.

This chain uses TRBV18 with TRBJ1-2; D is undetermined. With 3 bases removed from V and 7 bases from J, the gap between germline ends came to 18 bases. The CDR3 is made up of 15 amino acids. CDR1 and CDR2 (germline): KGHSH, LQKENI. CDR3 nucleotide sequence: TGTGCCAGCTCACCGTGGATAGAGTCCGGGGTTGGCTACACCTTC. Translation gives CASSPWIESGVGYTF. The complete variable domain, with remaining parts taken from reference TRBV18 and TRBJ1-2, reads NAGVMQNPRHLVRRRGQEARLRCSPMKGHSHVYWYRQLPEEGLKFMVYLQKENIIDESGMPKERFSAEFPKEGPSILRIQQVVRGDSAAYFCASSPWIESGVGYTFGSGTRLTVV.

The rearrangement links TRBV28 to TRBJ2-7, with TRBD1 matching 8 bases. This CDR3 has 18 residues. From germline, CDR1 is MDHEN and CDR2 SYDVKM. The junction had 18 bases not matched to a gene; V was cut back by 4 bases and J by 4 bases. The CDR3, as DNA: TGTGCCAGCAGTTATGGACAGGGTGGGTCAAAAAACCCTTACGAGCAGTACTTC. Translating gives CASSYGQGGSKNPYEQYF.

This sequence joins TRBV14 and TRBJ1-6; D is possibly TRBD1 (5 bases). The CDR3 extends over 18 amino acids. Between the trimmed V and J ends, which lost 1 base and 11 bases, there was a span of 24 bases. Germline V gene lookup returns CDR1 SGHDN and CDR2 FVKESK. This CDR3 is CASSQGRSQLLGGAPLHF. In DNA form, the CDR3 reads TGTGCCAGCAGCCAAGGAAGGTCTCAACTCCTCGGGGGGGCACCCCTCCACTTT. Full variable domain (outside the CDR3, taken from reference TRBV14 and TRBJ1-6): EAGVTQFPSHSVIEKGQTVTLRCDPISGHDNLYWYRRVMGKEIKFLLHFVKESKQDESGMPNNRFLAERTGGTYSTLKVQPAELEDSGVYFCASSQGRSQLLGGAPLHFGNGTRLTVT.

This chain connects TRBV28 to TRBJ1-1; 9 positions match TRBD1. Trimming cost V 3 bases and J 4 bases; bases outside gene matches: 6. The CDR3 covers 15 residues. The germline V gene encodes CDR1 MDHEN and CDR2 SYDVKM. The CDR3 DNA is TGTGCCAGCAGTTTCGACAGGGGGTATGGCACTGAAGCTTTCTTT. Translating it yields CASSFDRGYGTEAFF.

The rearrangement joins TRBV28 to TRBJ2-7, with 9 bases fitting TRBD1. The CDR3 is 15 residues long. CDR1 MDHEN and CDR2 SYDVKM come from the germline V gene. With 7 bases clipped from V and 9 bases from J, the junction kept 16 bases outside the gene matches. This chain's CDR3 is CASTRSAGQGLRQYF. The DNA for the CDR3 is TGTGCCAGCACCCGCTCCGCGGGACAGGGTTTGCGGCAGTACTTC.

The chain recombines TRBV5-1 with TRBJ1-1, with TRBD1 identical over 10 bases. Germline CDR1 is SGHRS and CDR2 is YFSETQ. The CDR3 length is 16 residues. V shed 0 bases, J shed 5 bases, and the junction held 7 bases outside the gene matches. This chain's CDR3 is CASSLAGTGVGTEAFF. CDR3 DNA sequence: TGCGCCAGCAGCTTGGCCGGGACAGGGGTGGGGACTGAAGCTTTCTTT. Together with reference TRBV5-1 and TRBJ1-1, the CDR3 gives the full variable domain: KAGVTQTPRYLIKTRGQQVTLSCSPISGHRSVSWYQQTPGQGLQFLFEYFSETQRNKGNFPGRFSGRQFSNSRSEMNVSTLELGDSALYLCASSLAGTGVGTEAFFGQGTRLTVV.